This T cell receptor beta chain was found in a study of tumor-infiltrating lymphocytes in primary liver carcinoma. Taking about 20-31 mg of unsorted bulk tissue, the authors co-extracted RNA and DNA. In every tumor sample, viable tumor cells made up over 85%. A few counts support this clonotype. The junction departs from the called germline gene at one end, perhaps through a read error. cDNA specific to TCR beta was made from approximately 0.55 ug of total RNA, with a constant-region primer employed for priming. Researchers made the TCR beta libraries by running three nested multiplex PCR rounds with slightly modified ARM-PCR. The first two PCR rounds used TRBV1-TRBV30 forward primers with a C-beta reverse primer, roughly 10 cycles each. TCRdb analysed the multiplex PCR reads with MiXCR anew, one entry per CDR3 protein. Counted here are more than 95,000 distinct CDR3 sequences, 55% to 75% occurring once; the ten biggest clones make up around 8.4%.

There are 11 residues in the CDR3. Germline V lookup: CDR1 ENHRY, CDR2 SYGVKD. This clonotype originated in a woman aged 60-70 years with primary liver carcinoma and hepatitis B virus infection. Sequenced sample: liver tumor tissue from sampling region 3. Noted subset: tumor region T3, left-lateral pole. The chain couples TRBV10-3 to TRBJ2-1, with unresolved D. The DNA for the CDR3 is TGTGTCATCCAGAACAACAATGAGCAGTTCTTC. Its protein is CVIQNNNEQFF.